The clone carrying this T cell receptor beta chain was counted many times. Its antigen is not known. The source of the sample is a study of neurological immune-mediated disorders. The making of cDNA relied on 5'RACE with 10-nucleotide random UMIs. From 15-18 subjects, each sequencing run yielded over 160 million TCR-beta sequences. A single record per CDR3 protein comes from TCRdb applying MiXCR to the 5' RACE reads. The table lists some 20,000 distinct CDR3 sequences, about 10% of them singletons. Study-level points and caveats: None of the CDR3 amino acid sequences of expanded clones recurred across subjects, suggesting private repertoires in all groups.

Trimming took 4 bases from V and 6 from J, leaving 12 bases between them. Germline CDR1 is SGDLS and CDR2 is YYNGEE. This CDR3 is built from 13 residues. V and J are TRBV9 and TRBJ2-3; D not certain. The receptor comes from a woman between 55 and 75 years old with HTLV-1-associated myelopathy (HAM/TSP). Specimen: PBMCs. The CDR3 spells CASSPVLVDTQYF. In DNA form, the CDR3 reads TGTGCCAGCAGCCCCGTTCTGGTGGATACGCAGTATTTT.